Listed below are T cell receptor beta chains from one sample, sequenced in a study of identifying expanded T cells in peripheral blood. Libraries were prepared by immunoSEQ multiplex PCR; TCRdb keeps only in-frame clonotypes and omits some of them. The sample carries around 70,000 clones, 85% to 90% recorded once. The specimen sequenced was blood. These receptors were collected from a person aged 18-70 years in good health. CDR3s include the opening cysteine and the closing phenylalanine or tryptophan. Each record gives: CDR3 protein, J gene, V gene.

CDR3 protein: CASSSITSGKSSGANVLTF
J gene: TRBJ2-6
V gene: TRBV27

CDR3 protein: CASSLMSVYNEQFF
J gene: TRBJ2-1
V gene: TRBV7-8

CDR3 protein: CASSLIREVHNEQFF
J gene: TRBJ2-1
V gene: TRBV28

CDR3 protein: CASSLDWGGPLSEQYF
J gene: TRBJ2-7
V gene: TRBV7-8

CDR3 protein: CASSSRKQGEQYF
J gene: TRBJ2-7
V gene: TRBV6-5

CDR3 protein: CASSLGRGSRNTIYF
J gene: TRBJ1-3
V gene: TRBV11-2

CDR3 protein: CANSAGTGDPGELFF
J gene: TRBJ2-2
V gene: TRBV4-1

CDR3 protein: CASSLNQRGQNEQFF
J gene: TRBJ2-1
V gene: TRBV5-1

CDR3 protein: CASTPPGGGDYSEQFF
J gene: TRBJ2-1
V gene: TRBV28

CDR3 protein: CASSVAGRPGYEQYF
J gene: TRBJ2-7
V gene: TRBV9

CDR3 protein: CASSQVAGAGGAGELFF
J gene: TRBJ2-2
V gene: TRBV4-1

CDR3 protein: CASSDWYSPGQDHGYTF
J gene: TRBJ1-2
V gene: TRBV25-1

CDR3 protein: CASSLLAGAFLNEQFF
J gene: TRBJ2-1
V gene: TRBV28

CDR3 protein: CASSPTATSGGAAEQYF
J gene: TRBJ2-7
V gene: TRBV18

CDR3 protein: CASSPLRQGYETQYF
J gene: TRBJ2-5
V gene: TRBV28

CDR3 protein: CASSPRYSAGGPAYEQYF
J gene: TRBJ2-7
V gene: TRBV19

CDR3 protein: CASSQSWQQVNYGYTF
J gene: TRBJ1-2
V gene: TRBV23-1

CDR3 protein: CASSLPGGEQFF
J gene: TRBJ2-1
V gene: TRBV7-8

CDR3 protein: CASSLGGGENTEAFF
J gene: TRBJ1-1
V gene: TRBV7-8

CDR3 protein: CASSMSGTGEDGQDTIYF
J gene: TRBJ1-3
V gene: TRBV9

CDR3 protein: CSAREDSEQYF
J gene: TRBJ2-7
V gene: TRBV20-1

CDR3 protein: CASSLFAIPLANYGYTF
J gene: TRBJ1-2
V gene: TRBV7-8

CDR3 protein: CASSVSAGGTPSTDTQYF
J gene: TRBJ2-3
V gene: TRBV10-2

CDR3 protein: CASSPPLDTQYF
J gene: TRBJ2-3
V gene: TRBV28

CDR3 protein: CASRVSEKYEQYF
J gene: TRBJ2-7
V gene: TRBV19

CDR3 protein: CASSIGGLADSYEQYF
J gene: TRBJ2-7
V gene: TRBV19

CDR3 protein: CAIGEGLREGEQYF
J gene: TRBJ2-7
V gene: TRBV10-3

CDR3 protein: CASRATGDNQPQHF
J gene: TRBJ1-5
V gene: TRBV28

CDR3 protein: CASSSPVTGLFNQPQHF
J gene: TRBJ1-5
V gene: TRBV28

CDR3 protein: CASAEQGGDTGELFF
J gene: TRBJ2-2
V gene: TRBV9

CDR3 protein: CASSLGAGGVEKLFF
J gene: TRBJ1-4
V gene: TRBV5-6

CDR3 protein: CASSLSGDEQYF
J gene: TRBJ2-7
V gene: TRBV5-1

CDR3 protein: CASSQAPGASTDTQYF
J gene: TRBJ2-3
V gene: TRBV4-3

CDR3 protein: CASSPRRLAGSTDTQYF
J gene: TRBJ2-3
V gene: TRBV18

CDR3 protein: CAISDRENEQFF
J gene: TRBJ2-1
V gene: TRBV10-3

CDR3 protein: CASSYFSGGAGNEQFF
J gene: TRBJ2-1
V gene: TRBV5-1

CDR3 protein: CASSQGGGLAKNIQYF
J gene: TRBJ2-4
V gene: TRBV4-3

CDR3 protein: CASSPEGVNTQYF
J gene: TRBJ2-3
V gene: TRBV7-2

CDR3 protein: CASSLGSGFYTEAFF
J gene: TRBJ1-1
V gene: TRBV7-2

CDR3 protein: CASSQGATVQETQYF
J gene: TRBJ2-5
V gene: TRBV11-3

CDR3 protein: CASSDGGSNYGYTF
J gene: TRBJ1-2
V gene: TRBV6-1

CDR3 protein: CASSLQSYSTDTQYF
J gene: TRBJ2-3
V gene: TRBV5-8

CDR3 protein: CATSRDLNTEAFF
J gene: TRBJ1-1
V gene: TRBV15

CDR3 protein: CASSLSGRAEETQYF
J gene: TRBJ2-5
V gene: TRBV7-2

CDR3 protein: CASSQRTDYTEAFF
J gene: TRBJ1-1
V gene: TRBV4-1

CDR3 protein: CSTLAGTTDTQYF
J gene: TRBJ2-3
V gene: TRBV29-1

CDR3 protein: CASSDNYNEQFF
J gene: TRBJ2-1
V gene: TRBV19

CDR3 protein: CASSPPGRTGELFF
J gene: TRBJ2-2
V gene: TRBV18

CDR3 protein: CASGPGSYEQYF
J gene: TRBJ2-7
V gene: TRBV27